Shown below are 20 T cell receptor beta chains from a single sample sequenced in a study of blood T cell repertoires in COVID-19. Only in-frame clones appear in the TCRdb table, and some are missing; sequencing was by immunoSEQ multiplex PCR. The sample lists over 300,000 clones, about nine tenths occurring once. Sequenced: PBMCs or T cells enriched from blood (not recorded which). The receptor set was obtained from a woman aged 18-29 years who had recovered from COVID-19.

The rearrangement links TRBV7-9 to TRBJ2-2; 7 nucleotides match TRBD1. The germline CDR1 and CDR2 sequences are SEHNR and FQNEAQ (reference sequence). The V segment lost 6 bases and the J segment 2 bases; nucleotides outside the gene matches: 3. This CDR3 spans 14 amino acids. This CDR3 reads CASRTGINTGELFF. The CDR3 region has the DNA TGTGCCAGCAGGACAGGGATTAACACCGGGGAGCTGTTTTTT.

The chain is built from TRBV5-5 and TRBJ1-5; D remains unclear. Between the trimmed V and J ends, which lost 2 bases and 5 bases, there was a span of 14 bases. The CDR3 is 15 amino acids. Germline V lookup: CDR1 SGHKS, CDR2 YYEKEE (reference sequence). The CDR3 region is CASSFEPSTYQPQHF. The CDR3 DNA sequence: TGTGCCAGCAGCTTCGAGCCTTCAACGTATCAGCCCCAGCATTTT.

This rearrangement joins TRBV5-6 to TRBJ2-3; D perhaps matches TRBD2 (5 bases). CDR1 is SGHDT and CDR2 is YYEEEE in the germline V gene. Trimming removed 2 bases at V and 1 base at J, with 8 bases between. CDR3 length equals 14 residues. The DNA for the CDR3 is TGTGCCAGCAGCTTCCGGGGTGGCACAGATACGCAGTATTTT. Translated, it gives CASSFRGGTDTQYF.

The V gene is TRBV7-8, the J gene TRBJ2-7; 9 bases fit TRBD1. This CDR3 comprises 15 residues. Losses at the gene ends were 0 bases for V and 3 bases for J; bases not matched to a gene: 3. Germline CDR1 reads SGHVS; CDR2 reads FQNEAQ. The CDR3 here is CASSLALGQGYEQYF. The CDR3, as DNA: TGTGCCAGCAGCTTAGCGTTGGGACAGGGCTACGAGCAGTACTTC.

V gene TRBV7-2 combines with J gene TRBJ1-5; D remains ambiguous. Germline CDR1 SGHTA, CDR2 FQGNSA. The V gene lost 1 base and the J gene lost 0 bases, with 10 bases spanning the gap. There are 16 residues in the CDR3. CDR3 sequence: CASSLVGGYSNQPQHF. CDR3 DNA: TGTGCCAGCAGCTTAGTAGGCGGCTATAGCAATCAGCCCCAGCATTTT.

This clone appeared once. In DNA form, the CDR3 reads TGTGCCTGTTCCCTCGGGACACCATCCTACAATGAGCAGTTCTTC. Its protein product is CACSLGTPSYNEQFF. This chain uses TRBV30 with TRBJ2-1; possibly TRBD1 for D (6 bases). The CDR3 extends over 15 amino acids. Germline loops: CDR1 GTSNPN, CDR2 SVGIG (reference sequence). The V and J ends lost 6 bases and 1 base respectively, with 16 bases between them.

The chain couples TRBV5-6 to TRBJ1-1; D is undetermined. Germline CDR1 SGHDT, CDR2 YYEEEE. V lost 2 bases and J lost 4, with 12 bases in between. This CDR3 has 14 residues. CDR3 amino acids: CASSFGFPGTEAFF. The CDR3 DNA reads TGTGCCAGCAGCTTCGGATTTCCAGGCACTGAAGCTTTCTTT.

The CDR3 DNA is TGTGCCTGGAGCCTTGCTGCCAGGGGCGAGCAGTACTTC. Its translation: CAWSLAARGEQYF. The genes are TRBV30 and TRBJ2-7, with a tentative D call TRBD1 (6 bases). This CDR3 region has 13 residues. V lost 3 bases to trimming and J lost 6 bases, with 15 bases between them. From germline, CDR1 is GTSNPN and CDR2 SVGIG (reference sequence).

The chain links TRBV28 to TRBJ1-4; TRBD1 agrees at 7 bases. This CDR3 comprises 15 residues. Germline V gives CDR1 MDHEN, CDR2 SYDVKM. J lost 0 bases, V lost 6 bases, and 4 bases had no gene match. CDR3 amino acids: CASRITGATNEKLFF. DNA for the CDR3: TGTGCCAGCAGAATAACAGGGGCAACTAATGAAAAACTGTTTTTT. Based on the CDR3 plus reference TRBV28 and TRBJ1-4, the full variable domain is DVKVTQSSRYLVKRTGEKVFLECVQDMDHENMFWYRQDPGLGLRLIYFSYDVKMKEKGDIPEGYSVSREKKERFSLILESASTNQTSMYLCASRITGATNEKLFFGSGTQLSVL.

The chain has TRBV28 and TRBJ2-3; D is unclear. Germline CDR1 is MDHEN and CDR2 is SYDVKM. The germline V and J ends were trimmed by 3 bases and 0 bases, with 16 bases remaining between them. The length of the CDR3 is 17 residues. In nucleotides, the CDR3 is TGTGCCAGCAGTTTCCGACTTGGCCGTTCTAGCACAGATACGCAGTATTTT. This gives the protein CASSFRLGRSSTDTQYF.

The J gene is TRBJ1-1, the V gene TRBV7-9, with D unclear. V gave up 2 bases and J gave up 8 bases, with 9 bases separating them. Per the germline V gene, CDR1 is SEHNR and CDR2 is FQNEAQ (reference sequence). CDR3 length: 12 amino acids. This chain's CDR3 is CASSLKEIEAFF. In DNA, the CDR3 is TGTGCCAGCAGCTTAAAGGAGATCGAAGCTTTCTTT.

The chain has TRBV9 and TRBJ1-2, with unresolved D. The CDR3 is made up of 12 amino acids. The V and J ends lost 0 bases and 14 bases respectively, with 14 bases between them. The germline gives CDR1 SGDLS, CDR2 YYNGEE. In DNA, the CDR3 is TGTGCCAGCAGCGTAGCAGCGTCTTACCCTACCTTC. Encoded protein: CASSVAASYPTF.

The chain uses TRBV29-1 and TRBJ2-3; weak D call: TRBD2 (6 bases). Deletions cut 3 bases from V and 2 bases from J, with 12 bases between. The CDR3 runs to 14 residues. Germline V gene sequence: CDR1 SQVTM, CDR2 ANQGSEA. CDR3 amino acids: CSVEFGSATDTQYF. Written as DNA, the CDR3 is TGCAGCGTTGAGTTCGGGAGCGCCACAGATACGCAGTATTTT.

The V gene is TRBV5-1, the J gene TRBJ2-1; D is perhaps TRBD2 (6 bases). V dropped 5 bases and J dropped 5 bases, with 14 bases sitting between them. This CDR3 spans 14 amino acids. Germline V gene data show CDR1 as SGHRS and CDR2 as YFSETQ. This CDR3 reads CASSPHGGNNEQFF. CDR3 bases: TGCGCCAGCAGTCCACACGGGGGTAACAATGAGCAGTTCTTC.

This clone has a single count. The genes are TRBV9 and TRBJ2-7; maybe TRBD2 (7 bases). Germline V gene lookup returns CDR1 SGDLS and CDR2 YYNGEE. The CDR3 extends over 16 amino acids. Between the trimmed V and J ends, which lost 4 bases and 3 bases, there was a span of 20 bases. CDR3 coding DNA: TGTGCCAGCAGCCGTAGTGGCGGGGGCCACCACTACGAGCAGTACTTC. As protein: CASSRSGGGHHYEQYF. Full variable domain (outside the CDR3, taken from reference TRBV9 and TRBJ2-7): DSGVTQTPKHLITATGQRVTLRCSPRSGDLSVYWYQQSLDQGLQFLIQYYNGEERAKGNILERFSAQQFPDLHSELNLSSLELGDSALYFCASSRSGGGHHYEQYFGPGTRLTVT.

The rearrangement joins TRBV27 to TRBJ2-5, with 7 nucleotides matching TRBD1. Trimming cost V 6 bases and J 5 bases; bases outside gene matches: 12. The CDR3 is 15 amino acids. Per the germline V gene, CDR1 is MNHEY and CDR2 is SMNVEV (reference sequence). This CDR3 reads CASRPGTVAWETQYF. Written as DNA, the CDR3 is TGTGCCAGCAGACCAGGGACAGTCGCCTGGGAGACCCAGTACTTC.

This clone was seen a handful of times. The chain employs TRBV4-1 and TRBJ1-1; no clear D. In germline, CDR1 is MGHRA, CDR2 YSYEKL. Deletions cut 3 bases from V and 1 base from J, with 12 bases between. This CDR3 region has 15 residues. CDR3 DNA: TGCGCCAGCAGCCAGAGGCCCAGCGAGAACACTGAAGCTTTCTTT. Protein: CASSQRPSENTEAFF.

Comment on this clone: Other DNA variants within this sample encode the same CDR3. The chain recombines TRBV5-1 with TRBJ2-7; a weak D match, TRBD1 (6 bases). The germline V and J ends were trimmed by 4 bases and 0 bases, with 11 bases remaining between them. The CDR3 is 14 residues long. Germline assignment: CDR1 SGHRS and CDR2 YFSETQ. CDR3 DNA: TGCGCCAGCAGCGTTCTGACAGGCTCCTACGAGCAGTACTTC. Amino acid sequence: CASSVLTGSYEQYF.

The V gene is TRBV28, the J gene TRBJ2-7, with TRBD1 as a possible D gene (6 bases). CDR1 and CDR2 from the germline V gene are MDHEN and SYDVKM. V gave up 6 bases and J gave up 2 bases, with 8 bases separating them. The CDR3 runs to 12 residues. CDR3 sequence (DNA): TGTGCCAGCAGCCAGGGGCCCTACGAGCAGTACTTC. As protein: CASSQGPYEQYF.

The rearrangement links TRBV6-4 to TRBJ2-1; TRBD2 is a possible D gene (5 bases). Trimming left V 4 bases short and J 0 bases short, with 10 bases between. Germline CDR1 is MRHNA and CDR2 is SNTAGT. The CDR3 has 15 residues. The CDR3 DNA reads TGTGCCAGCAGTGTAGACGAGGGCTCCTACAATGAGCAGTTCTTC. Its translation: CASSVDEGSYNEQFF.